The sequence of this T cell receptor beta chain was determined in a study of tumor-infiltrating lymphocytes in primary liver carcinoma. About the study: Tumors measured roughly 4 to 10 cm and were stage T1-T3 N0M0. General study findings and limits: Tumor region pairs outstripped tumor-adjacent and tumor-blood pairs in overlap. Tumors and blood were compared for top-250-clone fraction, and tumors had the significantly higher value (p = 0.039).

Constant-region priming of 500 ng total RNA yielded TCR beta cDNA. Libraries for TCR beta were built through three nested multiplex PCR rounds, which together made up a slightly modified ARM-PCR procedure. The study ran its first two PCR rounds for roughly 11 cycles each, using TRBV1-TRBV30 forward primers and a C-beta reverse primer. MiXCR was run by TCRdb on the multiplex PCR reads, yielding one entry per CDR3 protein. The table lists approximately 340,000 distinct CDR3 sequences, less than 75% of them singletons. The CDR3 is 13 residues long. V lost 6 bases and J 2 bases, leaving 10 bases between the germline ends. CDR1 is ENHRY and CDR2 is SYGVKD in the germline V gene. Concerning this clonotype itself: Antigen: not known. The final CDR3 position lacks the conserved phenylalanine or tryptophan, pointing to a likely read error.

Germline DNA was also extracted, and blood RNA derived from unsorted whole blood. No patient had received treatment, and all had chronic HBV infection. The source material was peripheral blood. The sequence came from a man aged 40-55 years with primary liver carcinoma and hepatitis B virus infection. The V call is TRBV10-3, the J call TRBJ2-5; D is undetermined. The CDR3 DNA reads TGTGCCATCAGGACCCAGGCACAAGAGACCCAGTACCTC. It specifies CAIRTQAQETQYL.